The clone carrying this TCR beta chain was found many times. Its matching antigen is unknown. These data are taken from a study of neurological immune-mediated disorders. Trimming removed 2 bases from V and 4 bases from J, with 17 bases in between. CDR3 length: 15 amino acids. CDR1 and CDR2 (germline): DFQATT, SNEGSKA (reference sequence). The yield of each sequencing run was over 160 million TCR-beta sequences from 15-18 subjects. TCRdb itself ran the 5' RACE reads through MiXCR, one entry per CDR3 protein. This table holds around 70,000 distinct CDR3 sequences, around 5.5% found once. Preparation of the unsorted libraries drew on 2 million PBMCs stored at -80 C. Study-level findings and limits: TCR-beta repertoires seemed private in all groups, with no expanded CDR3 amino acid sequences shared.

The receptor was isolated from a man aged 18 to 35 with multiple sclerosis. Sequencing used PBMCs. The rearrangement joins TRBV20-1 to TRBJ1-1; D remains ambiguous. CDR3 region: CSARRRLRVRTEAFF. The CDR3 DNA follows: TGCAGTGCTAGACGACGGTTGCGGGTACGCACTGAAGCTTTCTTT.